The rows below give T cell receptor beta chains drawn from one sample of a study of blood T cell repertoires in COVID-19. Clones were read by immunoSEQ multiplex PCR, and TCRdb kept only the in-frame ones, dropping some. The sample contains 190,000 or so clones, about 81% of which appear only once. Material for sequencing was peripheral blood. The source of these receptors is an elderly woman with COVID-19, enrolled during active disease. Both conserved end residues are part of each CDR3. The D gene is left open where the match is weak. Not all rows give a size; the values are once, few, many and, for expanded clones, a class.

TRBV3-1/TRBV3-2	-	TRBJ2-5	-	TGTGCCAGCAGCCAATGGGCCCAAGAGACCCAGTACTTC	CASSQWAQETQYF
TRBV28	-	TRBJ2-7	TRBD1	TGTGCCAGCAGTTACAGGGGAGTCTCCAGGCAGTACTTC	CASSYRGVSRQYF
TRBV28	-	TRBJ1-1	-	TGTGCCAGCAAACCACAGGGTTTCGGGACCGCTGGGGCTTTCTTT	CASKPQGFGTAGAFF
TRBV2	once	TRBJ1-5	-	TGTGCCAGCAGTGTGGAGATTAATCAGCCCCAGCATTTT	CASSVEINQPQHF
TRBV5-6	-	TRBJ2-7	TRBD2	TGTGCCAGCAGCTTGGTAGCGGGAGGGTTCAAGCAGTACTTC	CASSLVAGGFKQYF
TRBV29-1	-	TRBJ2-7	TRBD2	TGCGAAGATCGGCTAGCGGGCTACTCGGTCTCCTACGAGCAGTACTTC	CEDRLAGYSVSYEQYF
TRBV2	-	TRBJ2-7	-	TGTGCCAGCATTGACAGCTACGAGCAGTACTTC	CASIDSYEQYF
TRBV14	-	TRBJ2-1	-	TGTGCCAGCAGCCCCACACATTACAATGAGCAGTTCTTC	CASSPTHYNEQFF
TRBV9	-	TRBJ2-3	-	TGTGCCAGCAGCCCCTCAGGGATGACTCTCGGTACGCAGTATTTT	CASSPSGMTLGTQYF
TRBV25-1	-	TRBJ2-7	TRBD1	TGTGCCAGCGGACAGGGTTCCCTCTACGAGCAGTACTTC	CASGQGSLYEQYF
TRBV27	-	TRBJ2-7	-	TGTGCCAGCAGGGGCATTTTGGCCTCCTACGAGCAGTACTTC	CASRGILASYEQYF
TRBV7-2	-	TRBJ2-1	-	TGTGCCAGCAGCTCCTCCGGGGTTGGGCAGTTCTTC	CASSSSGVGQFF
TRBV4-2	-	TRBJ1-5	-	TGTGCCAGCAGCCAAGTCTCAGGGCCCAATCAGCCCCAGCATTTT	CASSQVSGPNQPQHF
TRBV28	-	TRBJ1-2	TRBD1	TGTGCCAGCAGTTCGGACAGGGTAGGGGGCTACACCTTC	CASSSDRVGGYTF
TRBV6-5	-	TRBJ2-7	TRBD1	TGTGCCAGCGTCGACAGGGAAGTTGTCGAGCAGTACTTC	CASVDREVVEQYF
TRBV7-9	few	TRBJ2-7	-	TGTGCCAGCAGCCTAACCTCCTACGAGCAGTACTTC	CASSLTSYEQYF
TRBV19	-	TRBJ2-7	TRBD1	TGTGCCAGTAGTAACAGTAACAGGGGGTCCTACGAGCAGTACTTC	CASSNSNRGSYEQYF
TRBV11-3	once	TRBJ2-5	-	TGTGCCAGCAGCTTAGGTTTGGACAGCCAAGAGACCCAGTACTTC	CASSLGLDSQETQYF
TRBV14	few	TRBJ1-3	-	TGTGCCAGCAGCCATCGGTCCCTCTCTGGAAACACCATATATTTT	CASSHRSLSGNTIYF
TRBV2	-	TRBJ2-1	TRBD2	TGTGCCAGCAGTTCTCGTGGACTAGCGGGGGGCCTTAATGAGCAGTTCTTC	CASSSRGLAGGLNEQFF
TRBV4-3	-	TRBJ1-1	-	TGCGCCAGCAGCCTCCTACGGGGTCAGGAAAAGCGCCTCAGTAACACTGAAGCTTTCTTT	CASSLLRGQEKRLSNTEAFF
TRBV30	-	TRBJ1-2	-	TGTGCCTGGAGCCATAGGACACCGTATGGCTACACCTTC	CAWSHRTPYGYTF
TRBV18	-	TRBJ2-2	TRBD2	TGTGCCAGCTCACCAAGCGGGGGGCCGAACACCGGGGAGCTGTTTTTT	CASSPSGGPNTGELFF
TRBV2	-	TRBJ2-3	TRBD2	TGTGCCAGCAGGGAACTAGCGAGCACAGATACGCAGTATTTT	CASRELASTDTQYF
TRBV28	once	TRBJ1-2	-	TGTGCCAGCAGCCAAAGAACGAGATATGGCTACACCTTC	CASSQRTRYGYTF
TRBV15	-	TRBJ2-2	TRBD2	TGTGCCACCAGCAGATCCGGGATAGCGGGAGGGGACACCGGGGAGCTGTTTTTT	CATSRSGIAGGDTGELFF
TRBV6-2/TRBV6-3	once	TRBJ1-2	-	TGTGCCAGCAGTTACTCGGTGGCAGGGGTGAAGCCTAACTATGGCTACACCTTC	CASSYSVAGVKPNYGYTF
TRBV12-3/TRBV12-4	-	TRBJ1-5	-	TGTGCCAGCAGTTCCTCGAGCAATCAGCCCCAGCATTTT	CASSSSSNQPQHF
TRBV4-3	-	TRBJ1-2	-	TGCGCCAGCAGCCAAGTAGACGGAGTCTATGGCTACACCTTC	CASSQVDGVYGYTF
TRBV12-3/TRBV12-4	-	TRBJ2-3	-	TGTGCCAGCAGACTTTCTCCCCATACGCAGTATTTT	CASRLSPHTQYF
TRBV28	-	TRBJ1-2	-	TGTGCCAGCAGGTCACGGGGGTACTATGGCTACACCTTC	CASRSRGYYGYTF
TRBV6-6	-	TRBJ1-2	-	TGTGCCAGCATCCGAGACCGGGGAGTGGATGGCTACACCTTC	CASIRDRGVDGYTF
TRBV7-8	many	TRBJ2-5	TRBD1	TGTGCCAGCAGCTTTGGGCCGGGACAGCAAGAGACCCAGTACTTC	CASSFGPGQQETQYF
TRBV19	many	TRBJ1-2	-	TGTGCCAGTAGTTGGACACTAAACTATGGCTACACCTTC	CASSWTLNYGYTF
TRBV4-3	-	TRBJ2-6	-	TGCGCCAGCAGCCACAGTCTGTGGAGTGGGGCCAACGTCCTGACTTTC	CASSHSLWSGANVLTF
TRBV25-1	-	TRBJ1-2	-	TGTGCCAGCAGTGACGCTTCCGAGGGAGAGAACTATGGCTACACCTTC	CASSDASEGENYGYTF
TRBV4-3	-	TRBJ2-7	TRBD1	TGCGCCAGCAGCCATCAGGGACAGACCTCCGAGCAGTACTTC	CASSHQGQTSEQYF
TRBV5-6	-	TRBJ2-5	TRBD2	TGTGCCAGCAGCTTCTGGAGCGGGGGGTACCAAGAGACCCAGTACTTC	CASSFWSGGYQETQYF
TRBV20-1	-	TRBJ2-1	-	TGCAGTGCTAGTAACAGTCATGAGCAGTTCTTC	CSASNSHEQFF
TRBV7-3	-	TRBJ2-3	TRBD2	TGTGCCAGCAGCCCGTTGATAGCGGGGGGCACAGATACGCAGTATTTT	CASSPLIAGGTDTQYF
TRBV6-5	once	TRBJ2-3	-	TGTGCCAGCGGGGGGGCGGGAACAGATACGCAGTATTTT	CASGGAGTDTQYF
TRBV12-5	-	TRBJ2-7	-	TGTGCTAGTGGTTTGGTCATGGGTCGGAGAAGCTCCTACGAGCAGTACTTC	CASGLVMGRRSSYEQYF
TRBV2	once	TRBJ1-5	TRBD1	TGTGCCAGCAGTGAGGGGACAGATAGCAATCAGCCCCAGCATTTT	CASSEGTDSNQPQHF
TRBV6-5	-	TRBJ1-2	TRBD1	TGTGCCAGCAGTAGAGGACAGGGAAGGGGCTACACCTTC	CASSRGQGRGYTF
TRBV29-1	-	TRBJ2-2	TRBD1	TGCAGCGTTGATGGGACAGGGAACACCGGGGAGCTGTTTTTT	CSVDGTGNTGELFF
TRBV6-5	-	TRBJ2-2	TRBD1	TGTGCCAGCAGGTGGACAGGTGACACCGGGGAGCTGTTTTTT	CASRWTGDTGELFF
TRBV28	-	TRBJ2-3	TRBD2	TGTGCCAGCGCCCTTAGCGGGAGTGTCACAGATACGCAGTATTTT	CASALSGSVTDTQYF
TRBV29-1	-	TRBJ1-4	-	TGCAGCGTTGGCCAGGGGCCGCCAGGGAAACTGTTTTTT	CSVGQGPPGKLFF
TRBV5-1	-	TRBJ1-1	TRBD1	TGCGCCAGCAGGACCGGGACAGACGCAATCTTGAACACTGAAGCTTTCTTT	CASRTGTDAILNTEAFF
TRBV10-3	-	TRBJ2-3	TRBD2	TGTGCCATCAGTGCTGAAAGGACTAGCGGGACAACAGATACGCAGTATTTT	CAISAERTSGTTDTQYF
TRBV5-5	-	TRBJ2-7	-	TGTGCCAGCAGCTTGTCTTCGGGACTCCTCTACGAGCAGTACTTC	CASSLSSGLLYEQYF
TRBV4-2	-	TRBJ2-2	TRBD1	TGTGCCAGCAGCCGGACAGGGGCCGGGGAGCTGTTTTTT	CASSRTGAGELFF
TRBV11-2	-	TRBJ2-3	TRBD2	TGTGCCAGCAGCTTAGCGGGAGGGACAGATACGCAGTATTTT	CASSLAGGTDTQYF
TRBV7-9	-	TRBJ2-5	-	TGTGCCAGCAGCCTAGATTCTTTACAGGGATCACAGTACTTC	CASSLDSLQGSQYF
TRBV5-1	-	TRBJ1-2	-	TGCGCCAGCAGCGCCGGAAGCGACTATGGCTACACCTTC	CASSAGSDYGYTF
TRBV7-8	few	TRBJ2-7	TRBD1	TGTGCCAGCAGCTTACTGGGACAGGGACCCTACGAGCAGTACTTC	CASSLLGQGPYEQYF
TRBV10-3	once	TRBJ2-7	-	TGTGCCATCAGGAAGACAGGCTATAGCTCCTACGAGCAGTACTTC	CAIRKTGYSSYEQYF
TRBV3-1/TRBV3-2	-	TRBJ2-7	TRBD2	TGTGCCAGCAGCCCCGCCGGGGGGGGGTACGAGCAGTACTTC	CASSPAGGGYEQYF
TRBV6-5	-	TRBJ2-1	-	TGTGCCAGCAGTCAGCAGGGGTACGATGAGCAGTTCTTC	CASSQQGYDEQFF